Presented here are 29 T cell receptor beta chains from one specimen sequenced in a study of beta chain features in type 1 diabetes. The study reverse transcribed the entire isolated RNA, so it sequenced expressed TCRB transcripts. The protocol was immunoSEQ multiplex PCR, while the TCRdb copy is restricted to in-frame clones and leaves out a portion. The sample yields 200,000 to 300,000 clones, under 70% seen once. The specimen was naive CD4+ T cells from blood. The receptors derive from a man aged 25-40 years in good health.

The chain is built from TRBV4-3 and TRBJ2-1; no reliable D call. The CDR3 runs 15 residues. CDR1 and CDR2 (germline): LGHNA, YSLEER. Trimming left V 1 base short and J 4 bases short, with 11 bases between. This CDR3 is CASSQGAQPYNEQFF. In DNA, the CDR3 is TGCGCCAGCAGCCAAGGAGCACAGCCTTACAATGAGCAGTTCTTC.

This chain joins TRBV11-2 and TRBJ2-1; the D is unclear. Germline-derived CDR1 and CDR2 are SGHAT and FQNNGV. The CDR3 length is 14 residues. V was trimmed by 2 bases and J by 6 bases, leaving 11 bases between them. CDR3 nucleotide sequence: TGTGCCAGCAGCTTATCAGGAGTAGGCAATGAGCAGTTCTTC. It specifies CASSLSGVGNEQFF. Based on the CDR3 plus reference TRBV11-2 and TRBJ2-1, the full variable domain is EAGVAQSPRYKIIEKRQSVAFWCNPISGHATLYWYQQILGQGPKLLIQFQNNGVVDDSQLPKDRFSAERLKGVDSTLKIQPAKLEDSAVYLCASSLSGVGNEQFFGPGTRLTVL.

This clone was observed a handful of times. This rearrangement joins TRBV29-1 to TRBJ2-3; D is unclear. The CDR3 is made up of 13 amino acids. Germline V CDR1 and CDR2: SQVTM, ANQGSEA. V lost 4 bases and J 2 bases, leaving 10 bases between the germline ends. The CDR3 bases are TGCAGCGTTGTTCAGCGATTCACAGATACGCAGTATTTT. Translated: CSVVQRFTDTQYF.

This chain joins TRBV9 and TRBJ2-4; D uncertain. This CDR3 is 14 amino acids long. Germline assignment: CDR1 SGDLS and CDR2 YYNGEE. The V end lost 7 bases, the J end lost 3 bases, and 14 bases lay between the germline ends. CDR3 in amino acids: CASSLSSSKNIQYF. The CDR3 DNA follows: TGTGCCAGCTCACTCTCGAGTAGCAAAAACATTCAGTACTTC.

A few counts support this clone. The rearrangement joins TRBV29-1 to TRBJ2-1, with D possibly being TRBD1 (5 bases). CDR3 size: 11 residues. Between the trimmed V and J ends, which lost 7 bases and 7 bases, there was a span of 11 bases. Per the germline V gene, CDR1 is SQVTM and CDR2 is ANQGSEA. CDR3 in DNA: TGCAGCGCTGGGGCCCGTAATGAGCAGTTCTTC. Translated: CSAGARNEQFF.

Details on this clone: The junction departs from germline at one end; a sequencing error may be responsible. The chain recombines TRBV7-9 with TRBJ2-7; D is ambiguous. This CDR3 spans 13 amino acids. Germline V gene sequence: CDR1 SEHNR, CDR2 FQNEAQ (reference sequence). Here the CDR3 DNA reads TGTGCCAGCAGCTTAGGTGGGTCCTCCGAGCAGTACTTC. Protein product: CASSLGGSSEQYF.

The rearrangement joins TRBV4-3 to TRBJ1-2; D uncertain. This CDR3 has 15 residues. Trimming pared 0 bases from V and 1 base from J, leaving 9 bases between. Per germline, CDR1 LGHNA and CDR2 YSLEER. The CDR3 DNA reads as TGCGCCAGCAGCCAAGATCTTCGGGATAACTATGGCTACACCTTC. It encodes CASSQDLRDNYGYTF.

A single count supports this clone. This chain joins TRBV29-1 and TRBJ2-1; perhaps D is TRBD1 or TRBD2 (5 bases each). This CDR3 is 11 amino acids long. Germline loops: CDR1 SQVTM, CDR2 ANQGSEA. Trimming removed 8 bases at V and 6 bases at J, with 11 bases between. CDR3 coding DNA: TGCAGCCACTCGAGGGGCAATGAGCAGTTCTTC. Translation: CSHSRGNEQFF.

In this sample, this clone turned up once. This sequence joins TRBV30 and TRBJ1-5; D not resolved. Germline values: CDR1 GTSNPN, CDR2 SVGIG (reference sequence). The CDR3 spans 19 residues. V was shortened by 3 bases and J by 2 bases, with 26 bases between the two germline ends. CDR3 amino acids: CAWSPLRSESSGRNQPQHF. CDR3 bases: TGTGCCTGGAGCCCCCTGCGCTCCGAGAGCAGTGGTCGCAATCAGCCCCAGCATTTT.

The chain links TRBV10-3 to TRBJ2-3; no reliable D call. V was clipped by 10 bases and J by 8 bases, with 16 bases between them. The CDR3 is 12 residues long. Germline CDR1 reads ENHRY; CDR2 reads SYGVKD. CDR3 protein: CATVGSRLTQYF. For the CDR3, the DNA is TGTGCCACAGTCGGGTCCCGGCTTACGCAGTATTTT.

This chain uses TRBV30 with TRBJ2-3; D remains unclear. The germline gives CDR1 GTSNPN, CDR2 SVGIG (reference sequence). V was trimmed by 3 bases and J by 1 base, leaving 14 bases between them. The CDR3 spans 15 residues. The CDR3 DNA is TGTGCCTGGAGCCCAGCAGTGACCGGCACAGATACGCAGTATTTT. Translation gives CAWSPAVTGTDTQYF.

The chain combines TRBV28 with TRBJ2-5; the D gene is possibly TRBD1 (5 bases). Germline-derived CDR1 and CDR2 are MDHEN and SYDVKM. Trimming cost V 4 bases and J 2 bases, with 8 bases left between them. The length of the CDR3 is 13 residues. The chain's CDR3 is CASSSTVQETQYF. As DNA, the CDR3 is TGTGCCAGCAGTTCGACAGTACAAGAGACCCAGTACTTC. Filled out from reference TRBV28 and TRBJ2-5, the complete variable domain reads DVKVTQSSRYLVKRTGEKVFLECVQDMDHENMFWYRQDPGLGLRLIYFSYDVKMKEKGDIPEGYSVSREKKERFSLILESASTNQTSMYLCASSSTVQETQYFGPGTRLLVL.

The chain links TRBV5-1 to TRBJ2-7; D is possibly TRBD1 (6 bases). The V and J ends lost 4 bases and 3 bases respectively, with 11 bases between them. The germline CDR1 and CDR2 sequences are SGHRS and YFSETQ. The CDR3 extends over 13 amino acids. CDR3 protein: CASSEGEFYEQYF. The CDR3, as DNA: TGCGCCAGCAGCGAGGGGGAGTTCTACGAGCAGTACTTC.

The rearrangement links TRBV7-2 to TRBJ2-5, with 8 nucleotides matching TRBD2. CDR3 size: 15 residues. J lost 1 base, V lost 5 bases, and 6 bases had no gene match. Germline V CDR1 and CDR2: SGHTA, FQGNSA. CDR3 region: CASSPLAGSQETQYF. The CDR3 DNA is TGTGCCAGCAGCCCTCTAGCGGGCTCCCAAGAGACCCAGTACTTC.

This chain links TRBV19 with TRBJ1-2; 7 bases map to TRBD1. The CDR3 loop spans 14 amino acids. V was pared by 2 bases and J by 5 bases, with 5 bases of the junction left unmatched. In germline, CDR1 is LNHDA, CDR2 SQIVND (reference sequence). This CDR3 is CASSITGTEYGYTF. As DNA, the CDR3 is TGTGCCAGTAGTATAACCGGGACAGAGTATGGCTACACCTTC.

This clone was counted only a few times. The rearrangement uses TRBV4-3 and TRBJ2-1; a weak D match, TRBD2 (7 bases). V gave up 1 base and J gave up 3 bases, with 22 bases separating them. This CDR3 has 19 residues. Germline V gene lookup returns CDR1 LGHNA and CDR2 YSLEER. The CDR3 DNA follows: TGCGCCAGCAGCCAAGTTTCGGGACTAAAGGGACAAATCTACAATGAGCAGTTCTTC. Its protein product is CASSQVSGLKGQIYNEQFF.

The CDR3 here is CASSQPPTSGSTDTQYF. The CDR3 DNA sequence: TGCGCCAGCAGCCAGCCCCCTACTAGCGGTAGCACAGATACGCAGTATTTT. The chain combines TRBV4-1 with TRBJ2-3, with TRBD2 identical over 8 bases. V was clipped by 3 bases and J by 0 bases; unmatched bases: 8. From germline, CDR1 is MGHRA and CDR2 YSYEKL. The CDR3 is 17 amino acids.

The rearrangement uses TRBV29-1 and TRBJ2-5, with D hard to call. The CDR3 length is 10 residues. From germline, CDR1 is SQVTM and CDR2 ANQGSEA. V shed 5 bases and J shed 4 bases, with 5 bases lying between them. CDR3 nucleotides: TGCAGCGTTAGTACAGAGACCCAGTACTTC. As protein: CSVSTETQYF.

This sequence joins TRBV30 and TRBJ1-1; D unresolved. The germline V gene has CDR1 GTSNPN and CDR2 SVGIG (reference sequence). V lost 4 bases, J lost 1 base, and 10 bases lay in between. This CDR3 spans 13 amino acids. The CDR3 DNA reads TGTGCCTGGACCTCCCACCAGAACACTGAAGCTTTCTTT. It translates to CAWTSHQNTEAFF.

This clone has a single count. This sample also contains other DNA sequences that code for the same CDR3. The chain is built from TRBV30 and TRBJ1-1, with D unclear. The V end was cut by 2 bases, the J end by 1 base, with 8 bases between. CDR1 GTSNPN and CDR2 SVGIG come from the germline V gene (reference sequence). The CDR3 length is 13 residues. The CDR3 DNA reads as TGTGCCTGGAGTAAGGAGGGGAACACTGAAGCTTTCTTT. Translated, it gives CAWSKEGNTEAFF. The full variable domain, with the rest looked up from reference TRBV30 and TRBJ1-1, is SQTIHQWPATLVQPVGSPLSLECTVEGTSNPNLYWYRQAAGRGLQLLFYSVGIGQISSEVPQNLSASRPQDRQFILSSKKLLLSDSGFYLCAWSKEGNTEAFFGQGTRLTVV.

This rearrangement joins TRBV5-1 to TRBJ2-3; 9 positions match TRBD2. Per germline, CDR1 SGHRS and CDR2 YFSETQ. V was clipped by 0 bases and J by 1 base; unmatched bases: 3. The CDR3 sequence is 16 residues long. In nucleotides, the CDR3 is TGCGCCAGCAGCTTGGAACGGACTAGCGGCACAGATACGCAGTATTTT. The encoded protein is CASSLERTSGTDTQYF. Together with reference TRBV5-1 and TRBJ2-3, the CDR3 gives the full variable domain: KAGVTQTPRYLIKTRGQQVTLSCSPISGHRSVSWYQQTPGQGLQFLFEYFSETQRNKGNFPGRFSGRQFSNSRSEMNVSTLELGDSALYLCASSLERTSGTDTQYFGPGTRLTVL.

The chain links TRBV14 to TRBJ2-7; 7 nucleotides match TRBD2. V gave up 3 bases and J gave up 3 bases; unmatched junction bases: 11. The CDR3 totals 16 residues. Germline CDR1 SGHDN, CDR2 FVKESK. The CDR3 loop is CASSHGRGQRGYEQYF. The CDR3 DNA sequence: TGTGCCAGCAGCCACGGACGGGGCCAGCGGGGCTACGAGCAGTACTTC.

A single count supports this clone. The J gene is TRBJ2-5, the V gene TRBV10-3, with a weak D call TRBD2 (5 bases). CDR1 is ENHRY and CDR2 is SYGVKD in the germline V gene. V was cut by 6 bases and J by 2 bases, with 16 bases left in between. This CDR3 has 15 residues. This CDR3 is CAISQSTGLQETQYF. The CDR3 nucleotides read TGTGCCATCAGCCAGTCCACGGGGTTACAAGAGACCCAGTACTTC.

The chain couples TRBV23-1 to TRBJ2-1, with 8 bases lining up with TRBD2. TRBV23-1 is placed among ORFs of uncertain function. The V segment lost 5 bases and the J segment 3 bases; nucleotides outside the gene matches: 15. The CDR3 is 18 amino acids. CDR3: CASSEICRREGGYNEQFF. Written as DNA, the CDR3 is TGCGCCAGCAGTGAAATCTGCCGCCGGGAGGGCGGCTACAATGAGCAGTTCTTC.

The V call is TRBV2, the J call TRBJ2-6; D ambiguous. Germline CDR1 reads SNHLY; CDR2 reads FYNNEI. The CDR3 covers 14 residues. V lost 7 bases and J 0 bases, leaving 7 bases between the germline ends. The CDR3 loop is CASTPGSGANVLTF. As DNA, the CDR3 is TGTGCCAGCACCCCGGGCTCTGGGGCCAACGTCCTGACTTTC.

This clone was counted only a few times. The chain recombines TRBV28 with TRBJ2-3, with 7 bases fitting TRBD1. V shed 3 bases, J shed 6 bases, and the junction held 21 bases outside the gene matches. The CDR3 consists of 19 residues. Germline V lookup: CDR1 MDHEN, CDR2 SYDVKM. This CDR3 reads CASSLHWAAPGQTPDTQYF. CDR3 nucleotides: TGTGCCAGCAGTTTGCACTGGGCCGCTCCGGGACAGACGCCGGATACGCAGTATTTT.

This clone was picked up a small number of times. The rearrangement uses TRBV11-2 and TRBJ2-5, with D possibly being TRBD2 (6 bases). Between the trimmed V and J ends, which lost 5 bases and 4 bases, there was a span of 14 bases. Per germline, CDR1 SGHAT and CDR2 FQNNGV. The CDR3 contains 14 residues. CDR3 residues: CASSQSGGVETQYF. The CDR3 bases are TGTGCCAGCAGCCAGTCTGGCGGGGTAGAGACCCAGTACTTC.

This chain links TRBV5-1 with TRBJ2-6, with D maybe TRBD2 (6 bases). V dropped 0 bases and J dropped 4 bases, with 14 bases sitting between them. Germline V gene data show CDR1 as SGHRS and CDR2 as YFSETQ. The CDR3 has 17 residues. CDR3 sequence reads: CASSLAHGGTGANVLTF. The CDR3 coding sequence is TGCGCCAGCAGCTTGGCCCACGGAGGGACCGGGGCCAACGTCCTGACTTTC.

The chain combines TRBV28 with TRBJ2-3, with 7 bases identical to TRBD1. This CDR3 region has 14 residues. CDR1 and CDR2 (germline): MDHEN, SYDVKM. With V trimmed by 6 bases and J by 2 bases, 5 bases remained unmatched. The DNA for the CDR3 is TGTGCCAGCAGCCGGGACAGCAACACAGATACGCAGTATTTT. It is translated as CASSRDSNTDTQYF.